This T cell receptor beta chain was retrieved from a study of T cells in localized non-small cell lung cancer (TCRdb year 2020). In the study overall: The study analyzed T cell repertoires of over 200 early-stage NSCLC patients, comparing tumors and uninvolved tumor-adjacent lungs. All 220 or so NSCLC patients in the cohort were treatment-naive and had localized lung tumors that were resected. NSCLC patients had a mean age of around 61 years, and 129 were male and over 85 female.

Study-level results and caveats: Multi-region tumor sequencing was not performed, so intratumor heterogeneity could not be excluded. Because the study design was exploratory, TCR variables were selected using unadjusted p-values without false-discovery rate correction. Higher T cell density in blood was associated with longer overall survival, whereas higher clonality in adjacent lung was associated with shorter survival. A median of roughly 60 of the top 100 tumor clones were detected in paired uninvolved adjacent lung, and 25 to 35 of these tumor clones were also found among the top 100 clones of the paired uninvolved adjacent lung. Uninvolved tumor-adjacent lung showed the highest T cell clonality, higher than tumor, which suggests more focused antigenic responses in the adjacent lung.

To note about this clone: Its target antigen remains unknown. Per-nucleotide qualities are absent, and no much larger clonotype sits a single base away.

At diagnosis, tumor, uninvolved tumor-adjacent lung and peripheral blood were collected and then preserved as a mix of FFPE and fresh-frozen material. For TCR repertoire profiling, the blood samples were analyzed as peripheral blood mononuclear cells. TCR beta CDR3 regions were sequenced from DNA using the immunoSEQ Assay. Regarding the original processing steps: T cell density was computed as TCR beta template counts normalized to usable DNA estimated by amplifying housekeeping genes. Using the preseqR package, richness was estimated by extrapolating to 120,000 templates for tissue samples and 400,000 templates for PBMC samples. Clonality was defined by subtracting Pielou's evenness from one. To identify tissue-enriched TCRs, differential abundance testing was run on productive amino-acid clonotypes with a minimum total count of 5 and an alpha of 0.1. The Jaccard Index and the Morisita Overlap Index were used to measure repertoire overlap between compartments. GLIPH clustered TCR beta CDR3s with public tetramer-defined viral CDR3s; viral motifs required at least three viral sequences plus V-gene enrichment. TCRdb's version of the immuneACCESS table is confined to in-frame rearrangements and falls short of the full clone set. An unresolved V gene accounts for under half of the shortfall where checked; the remainder is of unknown origin. V and J calls plus clone size are reproduced from that table; the DNA served to infer D and trimming. The sample data list 100,000 to 150,000 clones, and about 89% of these were observed just once. Around 1.8% of the sample comes from the top ten.

Trimming costs V 0 bases and J 5 bases, and their ends lie 13 bases apart. The germline V gene specifies MNHNS as CDR1 and SASEGT as CDR2. From the cysteine through the phenylalanine, the CDR3 covers 15 amino acids. The DNA shown is the 45-base CDR3, in frame from base 1. The starting material was peripheral blood, obtained before any cancer treatment. The clonotype originates from a female donor older than 55 with stage I lung adenocarcinoma. The rearranged chain carries TRBV6-1 and TRBJ1-2, and perhaps TRBD1 as D gene, on 6 matching bases. Read as DNA, the sequence is TGTGCCAGCAGTGAAGCGTCGGGGGCGATTTATGGCTACACCTTC. It translates as CASSEASGAIYGYTF.